This TCR beta chain was profiled in a study of T cell repertoires in cytomegalovirus infection. Study-level information: TCR beta signatures that were public indicated CMV infection and matching HLA type.

Broader study findings: HLA-C-restricted CMV-specific TCR beta clonotypes prevailed in the ex vivo response.

Many counts were recorded for this clonotype. Its antigen is not known. From the reads, TCRdb called clonotypes with MiXCR, one entry per CDR3 protein. Counted here are hundreds of thousands of distinct CDR3 sequences, about a sixth occurring once; the ten biggest clones make up 12%. The sequencing sample was made of PBMCs. The sequence came from a human donor in good health (CMV status not recorded). Some clones in this sample may be carry-over from other donors' samples.

The CDR3 here is CASKTDRDEKLFF. The DNA of the CDR3 is TGTGCCAGCAAGACAGACCGGGACGAAAAACTGTTTTTT. This chain connects TRBV7-2 to TRBJ1-4; TRBD1 might be the D (5 bases). Per the germline V gene, CDR1 is SGHTA and CDR2 is FQGNSA. V gave up 7 bases and J gave up 8 bases, with 14 bases separating them. The CDR3 has 13 residues.